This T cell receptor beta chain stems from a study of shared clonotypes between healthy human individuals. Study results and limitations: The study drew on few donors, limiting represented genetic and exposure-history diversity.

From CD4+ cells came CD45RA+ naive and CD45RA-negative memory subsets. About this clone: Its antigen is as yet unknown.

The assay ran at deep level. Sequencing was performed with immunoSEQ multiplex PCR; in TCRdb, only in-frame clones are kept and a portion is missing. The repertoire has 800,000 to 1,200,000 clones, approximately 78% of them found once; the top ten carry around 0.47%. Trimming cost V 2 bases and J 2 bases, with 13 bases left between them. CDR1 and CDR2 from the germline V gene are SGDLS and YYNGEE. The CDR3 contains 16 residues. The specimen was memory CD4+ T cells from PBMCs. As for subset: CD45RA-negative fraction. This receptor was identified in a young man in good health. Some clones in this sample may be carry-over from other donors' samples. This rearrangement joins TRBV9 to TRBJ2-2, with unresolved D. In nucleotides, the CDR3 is TGTGCCAGCAGCGTTCTGGGCGTAGTTAACACCGGGGAGCTGTTTTTT. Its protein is CASSVLGVVNTGELFF.